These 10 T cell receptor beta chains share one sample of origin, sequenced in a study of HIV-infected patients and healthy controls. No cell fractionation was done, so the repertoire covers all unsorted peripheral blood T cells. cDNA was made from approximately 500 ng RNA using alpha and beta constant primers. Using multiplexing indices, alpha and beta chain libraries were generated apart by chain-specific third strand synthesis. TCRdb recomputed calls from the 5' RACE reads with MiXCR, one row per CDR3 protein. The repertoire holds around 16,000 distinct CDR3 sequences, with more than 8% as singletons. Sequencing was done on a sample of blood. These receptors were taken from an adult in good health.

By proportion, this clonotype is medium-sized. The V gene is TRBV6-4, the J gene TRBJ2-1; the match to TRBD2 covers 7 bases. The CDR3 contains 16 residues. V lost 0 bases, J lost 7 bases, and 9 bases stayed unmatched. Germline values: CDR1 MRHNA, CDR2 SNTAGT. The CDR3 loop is CASSDSREGGPNEQFF. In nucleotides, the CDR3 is TGTGCCAGCAGTGACTCTAGGGAGGGCGGACCTAATGAGCAGTTCTTC.

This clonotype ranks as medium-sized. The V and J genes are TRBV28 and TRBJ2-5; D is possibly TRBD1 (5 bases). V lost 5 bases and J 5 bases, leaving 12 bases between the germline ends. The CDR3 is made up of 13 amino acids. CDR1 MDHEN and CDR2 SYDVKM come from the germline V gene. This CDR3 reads CASSVSGPETQYF. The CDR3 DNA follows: TGTGCCAGCAGTGTGTCAGGGCCGGAGACCCAGTACTTC. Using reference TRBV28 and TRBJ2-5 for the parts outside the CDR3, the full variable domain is DVKVTQSSRYLVKRTGEKVFLECVQDMDHENMFWYRQDPGLGLRLIYFSYDVKMKEKGDIPEGYSVSREKKERFSLILESASTNQTSMYLCASSVSGPETQYFGPGTRLLVL.

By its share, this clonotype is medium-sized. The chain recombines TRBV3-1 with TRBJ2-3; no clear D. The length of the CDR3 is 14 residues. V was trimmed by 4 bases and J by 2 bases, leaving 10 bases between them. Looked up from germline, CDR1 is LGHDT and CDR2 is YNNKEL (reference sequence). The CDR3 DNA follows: TGTGCCAGCAGCCCCCGTGAGACCACAGATACGCAGTATTTT. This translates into CASSPRETTDTQYF.

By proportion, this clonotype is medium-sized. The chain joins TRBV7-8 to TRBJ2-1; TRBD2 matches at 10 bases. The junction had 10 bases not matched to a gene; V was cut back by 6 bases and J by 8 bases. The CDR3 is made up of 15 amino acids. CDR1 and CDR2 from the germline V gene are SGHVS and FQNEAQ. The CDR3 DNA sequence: TGTGCCAGCAGGAGCTGGAGGCTAGCGGGAGATGAGCAGTTCTTC. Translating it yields CASRSWRLAGDEQFF.

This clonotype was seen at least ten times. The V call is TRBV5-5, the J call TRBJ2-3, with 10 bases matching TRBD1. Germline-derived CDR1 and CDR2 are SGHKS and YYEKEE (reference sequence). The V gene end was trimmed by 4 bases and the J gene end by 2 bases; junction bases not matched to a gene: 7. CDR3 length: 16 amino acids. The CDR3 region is CASSRGQGDNTDTQYF. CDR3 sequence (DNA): TGTGCCAGCAGCCGCGGACAGGGGGACAACACAGATACGCAGTATTTT.

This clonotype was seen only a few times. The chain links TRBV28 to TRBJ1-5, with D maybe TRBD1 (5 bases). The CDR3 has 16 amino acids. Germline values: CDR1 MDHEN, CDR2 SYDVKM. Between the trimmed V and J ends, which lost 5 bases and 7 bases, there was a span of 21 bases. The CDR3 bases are TGTGCCAGCAGTCCCCTCTTTCAGGGTTTGGGGCAGCCCCAGCATTTT. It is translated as CASSPLFQGLGQPQHF. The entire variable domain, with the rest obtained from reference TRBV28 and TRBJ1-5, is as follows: DVKVTQSSRYLVKRTGEKVFLECVQDMDHENMFWYRQDPGLGLRLIYFSYDVKMKEKGDIPEGYSVSREKKERFSLILESASTNQTSMYLCASSPLFQGLGQPQHFGDGTRLSIL.

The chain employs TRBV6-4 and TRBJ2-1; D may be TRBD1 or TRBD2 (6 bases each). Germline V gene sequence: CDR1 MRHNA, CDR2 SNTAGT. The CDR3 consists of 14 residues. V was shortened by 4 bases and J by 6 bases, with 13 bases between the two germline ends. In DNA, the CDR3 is TGTGCCAGCAGTGCGGGAGAAGGGGGCAATGAGCAGTTCTTC. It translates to CASSAGEGGNEQFF.

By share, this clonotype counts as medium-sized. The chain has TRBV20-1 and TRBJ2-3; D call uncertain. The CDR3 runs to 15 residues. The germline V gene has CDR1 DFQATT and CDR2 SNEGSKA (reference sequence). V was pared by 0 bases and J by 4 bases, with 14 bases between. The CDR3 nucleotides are TGCAGTGCTAGAGATTACTCGCCCCCCGCAGATACGCAGTATTTT. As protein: CSARDYSPPADTQYF.

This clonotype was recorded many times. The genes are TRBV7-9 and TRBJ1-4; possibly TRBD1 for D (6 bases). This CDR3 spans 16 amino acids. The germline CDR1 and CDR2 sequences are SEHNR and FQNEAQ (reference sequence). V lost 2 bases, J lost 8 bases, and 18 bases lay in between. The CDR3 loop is CASSLPTGKTTEKLFF. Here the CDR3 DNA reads TGTGCCAGCAGCTTACCTACAGGGAAGACTACGGAAAAACTGTTTTTT.

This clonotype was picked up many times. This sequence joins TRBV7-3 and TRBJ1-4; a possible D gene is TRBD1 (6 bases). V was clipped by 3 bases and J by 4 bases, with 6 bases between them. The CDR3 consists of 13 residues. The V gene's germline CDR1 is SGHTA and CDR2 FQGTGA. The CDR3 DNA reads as TGTGCCAGCAGCTTGGACAGTAATGAAAAACTGTTTTTT. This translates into CASSLDSNEKLFF.